This entry describes one T cell receptor (beta chain). The germline V gene encodes CDR1 SGHRS and CDR2 YFSETQ. The CDR3 covers 15 residues. V trimming: 4 bases; J trimming: 1 base; junction bases outside the gene matches: 7. The repertoire was sequenced with immunoSEQ multiplex PCR; TCRdb's copy has only in-frame clones and lacks some. The table lists about 140,000 clones, around 72% of them singletons. The record originates from a study of blood T cell repertoires in COVID-19. The receptor's source is a woman aged 60-75 years with acute or convalescent COVID-19. What was sequenced was peripheral blood. The chain is built from TRBV5-1 and TRBJ2-5; 7 bases agree with TRBD2. CDR3 amino acids: CASSETGRTQETQYF. The CDR3 nucleotides read TGCGCCAGCAGCGAGACCGGGAGGACCCAAGAGACCCAGTACTTC. The complete variable domain, with remaining parts taken from reference TRBV5-1 and TRBJ2-5, reads KAGVTQTPRYLIKTRGQQVTLSCSPISGHRSVSWYQQTPGQGLQFLFEYFSETQRNKGNFPGRFSGRQFSNSRSEMNVSTLELGDSALYLCASSETGRTQETQYFGPGTRLLVL.